These 5 T cell receptor beta chains were all obtained from the same sample, sequenced in a study of T cell responses to AZD1222 COVID-19 vaccine. Clones were read by immunoSEQ multiplex PCR, and TCRdb kept only the in-frame ones, dropping some. The data contain 55,000 to 65,000 clones, approximately 80% of them seen just once; the ten biggest clones take up about 5%. Material: peripheral blood, obtained 28 days after the second AZD1222 dose. These receptors were collected from an adult who received the AZD1222 COVID-19 vaccine.

This chain connects TRBV2 to TRBJ1-4; D might be TRBD1 (6 bases). The CDR3 consists of 17 residues. CDR1 and CDR2 from the germline V gene are SNHLY and FYNNEI. V was shortened by 6 bases and J by 4 bases, with 21 bases between the two germline ends. This chain's CDR3 is CASSSGTPGEFNEKLFF. In nucleotides, the CDR3 is TGTGCCAGCAGCTCCGGGACACCCGGAGAATTTAATGAAAAACTGTTTTTT.

The V and J genes are TRBV6-6 and TRBJ1-2; D uncertain. Trimming took 7 bases from V and 0 from J, leaving 6 bases between them. Germline CDR1 is MNHNY and CDR2 is SVGAGI (reference sequence). There are 12 residues in the CDR3. CDR3 DNA: TGTGCCAGCACCGGGACTAACTATGGCTACACCTTC. Protein product: CASTGTNYGYTF.

This chain uses TRBV28 with TRBJ2-4; 11 bases map to TRBD2. This CDR3 has 17 residues. With 5 bases clipped from V and 0 bases from J, the junction kept 6 bases outside the gene matches. Germline CDR1 and CDR2: MDHEN and SYDVKM. The chain's CDR3 is CASSMGLADLAKNIQYF. For the CDR3, the DNA is TGTGCCAGCAGTATGGGACTAGCGGACCTAGCCAAAAACATTCAGTACTTC.

The chain recombines TRBV18 with TRBJ2-3, with 7 bases that match TRBD2. The ends lost 0 bases at V and 0 bases at J; junction bases unmatched: 6. This CDR3 has 17 amino acids. CDR1 and CDR2 from the germline V gene are KGHSH and LQKENI. CDR3 nucleotides: TGTGCCAGCTCACCACCGAGCGGGGCCACTAGCACAGATACGCAGTATTTT. It translates to CASSPPSGATSTDTQYF.

The V call is TRBV6-5, the J call TRBJ1-3, with 7 positions matching TRBD1. Germline assignment: CDR1 MNHEY and CDR2 SVGAGI. The CDR3 length is 15 residues. J gave up 1 base and V 8 bases, and 8 bases lay outside the gene matches. The CDR3 region is CASVPSTGSGNTIYF. Here the CDR3 DNA reads TGTGCCAGCGTACCCTCGACAGGGTCTGGAAACACCATATATTTT.